One TCR beta chain is described in this entry. The data were obtained in a study of blood T cell repertoires in COVID-19. Study as a whole: The United States, Italy and Spain were the sources of the acute and convalescent COVID-19 samples. T cells, B-cell-depleted T cells, or PBMCs supplied cDNA or gDNA.

Germline CDR1 and CDR2: MGHRA and YSYEKL. The V end was cut by 5 bases, the J end by 11 bases, with 10 bases between. This CDR3 contains 11 residues. Clones were sequenced by immunoSEQ multiplex PCR, and TCRdb holds only the in-frame ones, with some missing. Among 200,000 to 300,000 clones listed, 70% to 90% were seen once. The chain joins TRBV4-1 to TRBJ1-3; D unclear. The sequence was collected from a woman between 45 and 60 years old with acute or convalescent COVID-19. The material sequenced was peripheral blood. CDR3 bases: TGCGCCAGCAGCGCGGGTTACTCCATATATTTT. It yields the protein CASSAGYSIYF.